This TCR beta chain was recovered during a study of OX40 agonist ivuxolimab in advanced cancers. The investigators sampled blood at baseline, at cycle 4 day 1, and at cycle 7 day 1. Sequencing was performed with immunoSEQ multiplex PCR; in TCRdb, only in-frame clones are kept and a portion is missing. This table holds 65,000 to 70,000 clones, more than 75% found once. The sample in question was CD4+ or CD8+ T cells sorted from blood, obtained in a trial of the OX40 agonist ivuxolimab. The sequence derives from an adult with an advanced solid tumor such as melanoma, head and neck, liver or kidney cancer.

The CDR3, as DNA: TGTGCCTGGAGCCAGGAAAATCAGCCCCAGCATTTT. Protein product: CAWSQENQPQHF. The chain employs TRBV30 and TRBJ1-5; no clear D gene. The germline CDR1 and CDR2 sequences are GTSNPN and SVGIG (reference sequence). The CDR3 sequence is 12 residues long. The germline V and J ends were trimmed by 3 bases and 4 bases, with 7 bases remaining between them.